A selection of T cell receptor beta chains follows, all from one sample in a study of shared T cell receptors in the human thymus. Here immunoSEQ multiplex PCR was the method, and the copy in TCRdb shows in-frame clones only, minus some. Among more than 550,000 clones listed, approximately 89% were seen once. The data also belong to a second study, concerning human thymus T cells.

The sequenced sample consisted of thymocytes. The receptors derive from a boy less than two years old with a congenital heart defect. The CDR3 runs from the conserved cysteine through the conserved F or W. The order of the fields is V gene, J gene, CDR3 protein.

v_gene: TRBV4-3
j_gene: TRBJ2-7
CDR3aa: CASSQMHPGTGLGEQYF

v_gene: TRBV7-9
j_gene: TRBJ1-4
CDR3aa: CASSFQAPSEKLFF

v_gene: TRBV5-5
j_gene: TRBJ1-4
CDR3aa: CASSLTGTGATQGNEKLFF

v_gene: TRBV25-1
j_gene: TRBJ2-7
CDR3aa: CASSENYSYEQYF

v_gene: TRBV18
j_gene: TRBJ1-5
CDR3aa: CASSSTGDSNQPQHF

v_gene: TRBV28
j_gene: TRBJ2-3
CDR3aa: CASSFSRPGSDTQYF

v_gene: TRBV27
j_gene: TRBJ2-5
CDR3aa: CASSLRGGGETQYF

v_gene: TRBV14
j_gene: TRBJ2-1
CDR3aa: CASSRALRGEHYNEQFF

v_gene: TRBV14
j_gene: TRBJ1-1
CDR3aa: CASSQDPQVNTEAFF

v_gene: TRBV2
j_gene: TRBJ1-5
CDR3aa: CASSEVRTGEGFSNQPQHF

v_gene: TRBV28
j_gene: TRBJ2-7
CDR3aa: CASSLSWTSDIGYEQYF

v_gene: TRBV7-2
j_gene: TRBJ2-1
CDR3aa: CASSVRGGANVHEQFF

v_gene: TRBV11-2
j_gene: TRBJ2-1
CDR3aa: CASSLEQVSNEQFF

v_gene: TRBV7-2
j_gene: TRBJ2-7
CDR3aa: CASSLVSYEQYF

v_gene: TRBV5-1
j_gene: TRBJ2-7
CDR3aa: CASSHLLQGGTSFDEQYF

v_gene: TRBV27
j_gene: TRBJ2-7
CDR3aa: CASSLSGLAGETAEQYF

v_gene: TRBV2
j_gene: TRBJ2-3
CDR3aa: CASSGHWRGRPTDTQYF

v_gene: TRBV4-3
j_gene: TRBJ2-7
CDR3aa: CASSQDRGGVEREQYF

v_gene: TRBV5-6
j_gene: TRBJ1-3
CDR3aa: CASSLGGTGCFLNTIYF

v_gene: TRBV5-1
j_gene: TRBJ2-7
CDR3aa: CASTQDRGPYEQYF

v_gene: TRBV2
j_gene: TRBJ2-1
CDR3aa: CARTEAGAGNEQFF

v_gene: TRBV5-1
j_gene: TRBJ2-1
CDR3aa: CASSLDIRLAGDSDSYNEQFF

v_gene: TRBV29-1
j_gene: TRBJ2-5
CDR3aa: CSVLRGTSGSLGEETQYF

v_gene: TRBV7-6
j_gene: TRBJ2-2
CDR3aa: CASSSLRLAGLAGELFF

v_gene: TRBV28
j_gene: TRBJ2-3
CDR3aa: CASSLSAGQMRVADTQYF

v_gene: TRBV5-4
j_gene: TRBJ2-1
CDR3aa: CASSWGGLTNEQFF

v_gene: TRBV4-3
j_gene: TRBJ2-7
CDR3aa: CASSQDLAGGPYEQYF

v_gene: TRBV5-1
j_gene: TRBJ2-1
CDR3aa: CASSLDIRLRRKPGTSIRFEQFF

v_gene: TRBV11-3
j_gene: TRBJ2-3
CDR3aa: CASSLSGGRESTDTQYF

v_gene: TRBV4-3
j_gene: TRBJ2-1
CDR3aa: CASSQVEGGLALSYNEQFF

v_gene: TRBV25-1
j_gene: TRBJ2-1
CDR3aa: CASSEGGTKSENEQFF

v_gene: TRBV28
j_gene: TRBJ2-7
CDR3aa: CASSPRDSDLGLAGFGQYF

v_gene: TRBV2
j_gene: TRBJ1-3
CDR3aa: CARGLFSGNTIYF

v_gene: TRBV4-1
j_gene: TRBJ1-1
CDR3aa: CASSQETGAANTEAFF

v_gene: TRBV5-4
j_gene: TRBJ1-4
CDR3aa: CASSSTEKHNEKLFF

v_gene: TRBV6-5
j_gene: TRBJ2-7
CDR3aa: CASSLNSEQYF

v_gene: TRBV4-3
j_gene: TRBJ2-1
CDR3aa: CASSQGTSASSYNEQFF

v_gene: TRBV6-1
j_gene: TRBJ2-7
CDR3aa: CASRTGTSDSYEQYF

v_gene: TRBV29-1
j_gene: TRBJ2-3
CDR3aa: CSARGNTQYF

v_gene: TRBV28
j_gene: TRBJ2-3
CDR3aa: CASTSGAPGTDTQYF

v_gene: TRBV4-3
j_gene: TRBJ1-6
CDR3aa: CASSQGTGNSPLHF